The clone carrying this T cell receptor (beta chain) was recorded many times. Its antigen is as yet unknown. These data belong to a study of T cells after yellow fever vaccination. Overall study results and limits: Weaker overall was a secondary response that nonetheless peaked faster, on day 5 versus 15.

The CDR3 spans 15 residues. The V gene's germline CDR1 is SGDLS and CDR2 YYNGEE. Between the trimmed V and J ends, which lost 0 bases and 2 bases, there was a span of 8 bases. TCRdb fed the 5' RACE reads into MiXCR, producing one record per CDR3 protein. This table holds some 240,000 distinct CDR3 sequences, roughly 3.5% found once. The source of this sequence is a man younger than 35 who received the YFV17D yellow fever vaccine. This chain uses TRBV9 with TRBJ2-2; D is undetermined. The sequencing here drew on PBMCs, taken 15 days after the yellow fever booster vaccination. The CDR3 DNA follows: TGTGCCAGCAGCGTAGAGACGGAAAACACCGGGGAGCTGTTTTTT. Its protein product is CASSVETENTGELFF.